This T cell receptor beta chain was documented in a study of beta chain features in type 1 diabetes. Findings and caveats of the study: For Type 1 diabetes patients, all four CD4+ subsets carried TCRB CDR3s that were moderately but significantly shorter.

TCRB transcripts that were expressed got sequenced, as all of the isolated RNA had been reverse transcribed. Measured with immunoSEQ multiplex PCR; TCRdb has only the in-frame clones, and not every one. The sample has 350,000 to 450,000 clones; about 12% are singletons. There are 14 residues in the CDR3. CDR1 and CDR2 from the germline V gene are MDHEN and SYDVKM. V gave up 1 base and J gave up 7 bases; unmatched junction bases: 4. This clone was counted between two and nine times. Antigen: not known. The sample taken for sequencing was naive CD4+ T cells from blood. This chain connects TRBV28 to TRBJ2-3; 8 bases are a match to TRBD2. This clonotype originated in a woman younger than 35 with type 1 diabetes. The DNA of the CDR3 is TGTGCCAGCAGTTTATTAGCGGGGCAAAATACGCAGTATTTT. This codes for CASSLLAGQNTQYF.